This is a list of T cell receptor beta chains from one sample in a study of blood T cell repertoires in COVID-19. Assay used: immunoSEQ multiplex PCR; TCRdb lists only in-frame clones, some missing. This sample has 250,000 to 300,000 clones, with roughly 90% found just once. The specimen sequenced was peripheral blood. These receptors came from a young woman with COVID-19, enrolled during active disease. Both conserved end residues are part of each CDR3. D genes are given only for firm matches. Size tells how often a clone was seen (once, few, many) or the class of an expanded clone, and some rows leave it out.

J: TRBJ1-3
size: NA
D: TRBD1
V: TRBV5-1
DNA: TGCGCCAGCAGCTTGGGACAGGGGGCCTTCTCTGGAAACACCATATATTTT
CDR3: CASSLGQGAFSGNTIYF

J: TRBJ1-6
size: few
D: NA
V: TRBV5-1
DNA: TGCGCCAGCAGTTACACACAGGGTCCGAATTCACCCCTCCACTTT
CDR3: CASSYTQGPNSPLHF

J: TRBJ2-1
size: NA
D: TRBD2
V: TRBV19
DNA: TGTGCCAGTAGTAAAACCGGGACTAGAAAGGCCAATGAGCAGTTCTTC
CDR3: CASSKTGTRKANEQFF

J: TRBJ2-7
size: NA
D: TRBD2
V: TRBV5-1
DNA: TGCGCCAGCAGCTCTAGCGGATTGGCCTACGAGCAGTACTTC
CDR3: CASSSSGLAYEQYF

J: TRBJ1-5
size: once
D: TRBD1
V: TRBV5-6
DNA: TGTGCCAGCAGCTCCCGGACAGGTTACCAGCCCCAGCATTTT
CDR3: CASSSRTGYQPQHF

J: TRBJ2-5
size: NA
D: NA
V: TRBV12-3/TRBV12-4
DNA: TGTGCCAGCAGTTTGGGCAGGGTTGAGACCCAGTACTTC
CDR3: CASSLGRVETQYF

J: TRBJ1-2
size: NA
D: NA
V: TRBV18
DNA: TGTGCCAGCTCACCGGGGCGGGGCCCTAACTATGGCTACACCTTC
CDR3: CASSPGRGPNYGYTF

J: TRBJ1-1
size: once
D: NA
V: TRBV9
DNA: TGTGCCAGCAGCGCGGGTATACAGGGATACGACACTGAAGCTTTCTTT
CDR3: CASSAGIQGYDTEAFF

J: TRBJ2-5
size: NA
D: TRBD2
V: TRBV9
DNA: TGTGCCAGCAGCGTTGGGCGACTAGCGGGGTTACAAGAGACCCAGTACTTC
CDR3: CASSVGRLAGLQETQYF

J: TRBJ1-1
size: NA
D: TRBD1
V: TRBV19
DNA: TGTGCCAGTAGTATCGGGGGACAGGGTGAAGCTTTCTTT
CDR3: CASSIGGQGEAFF

J: TRBJ1-4
size: NA
D: NA
V: TRBV30
DNA: TGTGCACGCGGAGGTGAAAAACTGTTTTTT
CDR3: CARGGEKLFF

J: TRBJ2-7
size: NA
D: TRBD2
V: TRBV4-1
DNA: TGCGCCAGCAGTGCAAATAGCGGGAGGGCTTACGAGCAGTACTTC
CDR3: CASSANSGRAYEQYF

J: TRBJ2-3
size: NA
D: NA
V: TRBV4-1
DNA: TGCGCCAGCAGCCAAGTCGCCAGGGCGTGGACAGATACGCAGTATTTT
CDR3: CASSQVARAWTDTQYF

J: TRBJ1-2
size: NA
D: NA
V: TRBV19
DNA: TGTGCCAGTAGCCCACGAGGAAACTATGGCTACACCTTC
CDR3: CASSPRGNYGYTF